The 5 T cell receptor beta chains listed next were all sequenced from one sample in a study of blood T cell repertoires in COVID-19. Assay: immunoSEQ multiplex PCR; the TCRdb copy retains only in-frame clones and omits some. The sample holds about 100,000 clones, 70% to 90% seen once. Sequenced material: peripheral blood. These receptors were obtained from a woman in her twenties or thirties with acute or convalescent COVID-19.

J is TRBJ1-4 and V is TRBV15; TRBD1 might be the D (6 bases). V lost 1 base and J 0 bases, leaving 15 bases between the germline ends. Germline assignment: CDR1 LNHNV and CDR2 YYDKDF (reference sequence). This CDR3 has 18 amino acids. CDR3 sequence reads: CATSRGRGAGTTNEKLFF. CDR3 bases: TGTGCCACCAGCAGAGGTCGGGGGGCTGGTACAACTAATGAAAAACTGTTTTTT. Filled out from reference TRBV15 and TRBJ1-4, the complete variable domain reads DAMVIQNPRYQVTQFGKPVTLSCSQTLNHNVMYWYQQKSSQAPKLLFHYYDKDFNNEADTPDNFQSRRPNTSFCFLDIRSPGLGDTAMYLCATSRGRGAGTTNEKLFFGSGTQLSVL.

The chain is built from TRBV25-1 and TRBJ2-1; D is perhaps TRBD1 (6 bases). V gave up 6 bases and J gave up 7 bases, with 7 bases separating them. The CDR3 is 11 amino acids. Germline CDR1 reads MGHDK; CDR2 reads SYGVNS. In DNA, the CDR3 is TGTGCCAGCAGCAGGGGAAATGAGCAGTTCTTC. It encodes CASSRGNEQFF.

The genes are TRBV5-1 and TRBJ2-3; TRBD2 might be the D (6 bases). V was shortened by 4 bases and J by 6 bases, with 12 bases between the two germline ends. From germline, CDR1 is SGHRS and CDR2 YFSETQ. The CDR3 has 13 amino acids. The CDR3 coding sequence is TGCGCCAGCAGCCATGCAGGGAGGGATACGCAGTATTTT. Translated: CASSHAGRDTQYF.

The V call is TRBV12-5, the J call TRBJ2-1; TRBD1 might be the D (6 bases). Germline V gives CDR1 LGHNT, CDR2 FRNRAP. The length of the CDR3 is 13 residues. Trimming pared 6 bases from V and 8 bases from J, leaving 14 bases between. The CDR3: CASGYYREDEQFF. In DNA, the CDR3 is TGTGCTAGTGGCTACTACAGGGAAGATGAGCAGTTCTTC.

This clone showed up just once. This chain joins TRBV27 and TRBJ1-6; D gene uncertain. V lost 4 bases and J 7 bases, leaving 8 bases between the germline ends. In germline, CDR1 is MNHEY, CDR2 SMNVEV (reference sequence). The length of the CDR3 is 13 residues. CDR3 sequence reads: CASSYGANSPLHF. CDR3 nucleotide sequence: TGTGCCAGCAGTTACGGAGCGAATTCACCCCTCCACTTT.